Listed below are T cell receptor beta chains from one sample, sequenced in a study of blood T cell repertoires in COVID-19. Measured with immunoSEQ multiplex PCR; TCRdb has only the in-frame clones, and not every one. The data hold some 50,000 clones, with about 83% observed a single time. Material for sequencing was peripheral blood. The receptors shown here come from a man at least 80 years old in a cohort sampled during active COVID-19. Each CDR3 is given with its conserved first and last residue. D genes are given only for firm matches. The listing skips clone size in some rows; elsewhere it reads once, few, many or a size class.

j_gene	d_gene	v_gene	abundance	CDR3nt	CDR3aa
TRBJ2-1	TRBD2	TRBV5-1	.	TGCGCCAGCAGCTTGGGCGGGAGGGCCCTCAATGAGCAGTTCTTC	CASSLGGRALNEQFF
TRBJ2-7	TRBD2	TRBV9	once	TGTGCCAGCAGCCCCCGGGGAGGGATTTCCTACGAGCAGTACTTC	CASSPRGGISYEQYF
TRBJ1-1	.	TRBV5-4	.	TGTGCCAGCAGGACCGACAGCCGGAACACTGAAGCTTTCTTT	CASRTDSRNTEAFF
TRBJ2-6	.	TRBV6-5	.	TGTGCCAGCAGTTTCAGTGGTTCTGGGGCCAACGTCCTGACTTTC	CASSFSGSGANVLTF
TRBJ2-7	.	TRBV11-3	.	TGTGCCAGCAGCTTAGTGGGCGGGCAGAGCTCCTACGAGCAGTACTTC	CASSLVGGQSSYEQYF
TRBJ2-1	TRBD2	TRBV6-2/TRBV6-3	.	TGTGCCAGCAGTTTAACTAGCGGATCTACAGATCAGTTCTTC	CASSLTSGSTDQFF
TRBJ2-2	TRBD2	TRBV5-1	.	TGCGCCAGCAGTCTGAGGGCTAGCGGGGGGCAGAACACCGGGGAGCTGTTTTTT	CASSLRASGGQNTGELFF
TRBJ2-1	TRBD2	TRBV13	once	TGTGCCAGCAGCTTTGGGACTAGACCTGAGCAGTTCTTC	CASSFGTRPEQFF
TRBJ2-2	TRBD1	TRBV18	.	TGTGCCAGCTCACCGCTGGACAGGGGGCCCGACACCGGGGAGCTGTTTTTT	CASSPLDRGPDTGELFF
TRBJ2-1	TRBD1	TRBV6-1	.	TGTGCCAGCAGTGAACATTACAGGGGGAACTACAATGAGCAGTTCTTC	CASSEHYRGNYNEQFF
TRBJ2-2	.	TRBV3-1/TRBV3-2	.	TGTGCCAGCAGCCCTTCGGAGGGGGAGCTGTTTTTT	CASSPSEGELFF
TRBJ1-6	TRBD1	TRBV11-2	.	TGTGCCAGCAGCCCCCTCGCAGGGGGGTTTTCACCCCTCCACTTT	CASSPLAGGFSPLHF
TRBJ1-4	.	TRBV7-2	once	TGTGCCAGCAGCTTAGGAGGGCCCGCTAATGAAAAACTGTTTTTT	CASSLGGPANEKLFF
TRBJ1-4	.	TRBV28	.	TGTGCCAGCAGCTTAGCCCAGTGGGAAAAACTGTTTTTT	CASSLAQWEKLFF
TRBJ2-7	.	TRBV5-4	.	TGTGCCCCGGCCAGGGTACCCTACGAGCAGTACTTC	CAPARVPYEQYF
TRBJ2-5	TRBD2	TRBV4-1	.	TGCGCCAGCAGCCAAGCTTCTAGCGGGGGGTGGGAGACCCAGTACTTC	CASSQASSGGWETQYF
TRBJ1-3	TRBD1	TRBV10-3	.	TGTGCCATTCAAACGAAGGACAGGGGAGACACCATATATTTT	CAIQTKDRGDTIYF
TRBJ2-2	.	TRBV5-1	.	TGCGCCAGCAGCTTGGTTCAGGGGACCGGGGAGCTGTTTTTT	CASSLVQGTGELFF
TRBJ2-5	TRBD2	TRBV9	.	TGTGCCAGCAGTCTTGGGACTAGCGGGGGAGAGACCCAGTACTTC	CASSLGTSGGETQYF
TRBJ2-1	.	TRBV29-1	.	TGCAGCGTTGAAGATAGGGGTAGCTACATTGAGCAGTTCTTC	CSVEDRGSYIEQFF
TRBJ2-1	.	TRBV7-6	.	TGTGCCAGCAGCCTGTACAGTGAGCAGTTCTTC	CASSLYSEQFF
TRBJ2-1	.	TRBV20-1	.	TGCAGTGCAACCCGGGAGTTGCAGTTCTTC	CSATRELQFF
TRBJ1-4	.	TRBV23-1	.	TGCGCCAGCAGCGGCCGGGCTAATGAAAAACTGTTTTTT	CASSGRANEKLFF
TRBJ2-7	TRBD2	TRBV12-3/TRBV12-4	.	TGTGCCAGCACCATTAGCGGGGTCTACGAGCAGTACTTC	CASTISGVYEQYF
TRBJ2-3	.	TRBV18	.	TGTGCCAGCTCACCTCGGAACGAGGCAGATACGCAGTATTTT	CASSPRNEADTQYF
TRBJ2-7	TRBD2	TRBV4-1	.	TGCGCCAGCAGCCAATACGGGACTAGCGGTTACGAGCAGTACTTC	CASSQYGTSGYEQYF
TRBJ2-7	TRBD1	TRBV11-2	.	TGTGCCAGCAGCCCCGGGACAGGGGTTCGCTCCGAGCAGTACTTC	CASSPGTGVRSEQYF
TRBJ1-1	.	TRBV27	.	TGTGCCAGCAGTAAAAGACAGAACACTGAAGCTTTCTTT	CASSKRQNTEAFF
TRBJ2-4	TRBD1	TRBV19	.	TGTGCCAGTAGTATACGGACAGGCCGCTGGAACATTCAGTACTTC	CASSIRTGRWNIQYF
TRBJ2-3	TRBD2	TRBV6-2/TRBV6-3	.	TGTGCCAGCAGCTCCTACTCCGGACTAGCGGGCCGGTTTAGCACAGATACGCAGTATTTT	CASSSYSGLAGRFSTDTQYF
TRBJ2-5	.	TRBV11-1	few	TGTGCCAGCAGCTTACGGACTTACGAGACCCAGTACTTC	CASSLRTYETQYF
TRBJ2-7	.	TRBV11-3	.	TGTGCCAGCAGCTTAGGGACTGTGAGCTCCTACGAGCAGTACTTC	CASSLGTVSSYEQYF
TRBJ2-1	TRBD2	TRBV10-3	.	TGTGCCAGGGGGACTAGCGGGATGGATGAGCAGTTCTTC	CARGTSGMDEQFF
TRBJ2-1	.	TRBV2	.	TGTGCCAGCAGTGTGGATAGCCGGAATGAGCAGTTCTTC	CASSVDSRNEQFF
TRBJ2-7	TRBD1	TRBV19	.	TGTGCCAGTAGTCCCACAGGGGGCAGATCCGACGAGCAGTACTTC	CASSPTGGRSDEQYF
TRBJ2-5	TRBD2	TRBV3-1/TRBV3-2	.	TGTGCCAGCAGCCAAGCTCTAGCGGGGGGCCAAGAGACCCAGTACTTC	CASSQALAGGQETQYF
TRBJ1-1	TRBD1	TRBV30	.	TGTGCCTGGAGTGTAGACAGGGCGAAGGAAGCTTTCTTT	CAWSVDRAKEAFF
TRBJ2-7	.	TRBV7-6	.	TGTGCCAGCAGCCCTCCGTCAAGCGGGCCCTCCTACGAGCAGTACTTC	CASSPPSSGPSYEQYF
TRBJ2-3	TRBD2	TRBV7-2	once	TGTGCCACCTCCCGCGGGAGGGCCCATCAGGATACGCAGTATTTT	CATSRGRAHQDTQYF
TRBJ2-7	.	TRBV2	.	TGTGCCAGCAGTGAAAAGGTACAGCAACCGGCCCGGATCGAGCAGTACTTC	CASSEKVQQPARIEQYF
TRBJ2-2	.	TRBV21-1	.	TGTGCCAGCACTACTAGGGGGCTGGGCACCGGGGAGCTGTTTTTT	CASTTRGLGTGELFF
TRBJ1-6	.	TRBV27	.	TGTGCCAGCAGACGAATAAGTGGGGGGGGTGTGTCACCCCTCCACTTT	CASRRISGGGVSPLHF
TRBJ2-7	TRBD1	TRBV5-4	few	TGTGCCAGCAGCCAAGGACAGGGGGCCTCAAAGCAGTACTTC	CASSQGQGASKQYF
TRBJ2-1	TRBD2	TRBV2	.	TGTGCCAGCAGGGGTACTAGCGGGAGGGTGGATGAGCAGTTCTTC	CASRGTSGRVDEQFF
TRBJ1-3	TRBD1	TRBV27	.	TGTGCCAGCAGGATTACAGGGGGTGGAAACACCATATATTTT	CASRITGGGNTIYF
TRBJ2-1	.	TRBV25-1	.	TGTGCCGCCTCCGAGGAGGGTTTTAACAATGAGCAGTTCTTC	CAASEEGFNNEQFF